The TCR beta chain described here comes from a study of blood T cell repertoires in COVID-19. Background on the study: Samples of COVID-19 (acute and convalescent) were obtained from the United States, Italy and Spain. Sources were T cells, B-cell-depleted T cells, or PBMCs; the material itself was cDNA or gDNA.

Germline lookup yields CDR1 SGHVS and CDR2 FQNEAQ. The V gene end was trimmed by 5 bases and the J gene end by 3 bases; junction bases not matched to a gene: 6. There are 15 residues in the CDR3. Original analysis: Estimation of nucleated cell counts was performed using reference gene primer amplification. Assay used: immunoSEQ multiplex PCR; TCRdb lists only in-frame clones, some missing. D and trimming were read from the DNA, whereas the V and J calls and clone size are those reported in that table. The repertoire holds tens of thousands of clones, with roughly 84% as singletons. The TCR originated in a man of 80 years or more in a cohort sampled during active COVID-19. Material: peripheral blood. V usage is TRBV7-8 and J usage is TRBJ1-5, with TRBD1 matching 8 bases. The CDR3 is CASSPGTGYNQPQHF. The CDR3 nucleotides read TGTGCCAGCAGCCCAGGGACAGGCTACAATCAGCCCCAGCATTTT.